This T cell receptor (beta chain) is drawn from a study of blood T cell repertoires in COVID-19 (TCRdb year 2020). Regarding the complete study: Samples from collaborators originated in the United States, Italy and Spain and spanned both the acute and convalescent phases of COVID-19. Where available, HLA class I and class II types were obtained from metadata supplied by the sample provider rather than from assay-based typing. The prospective study material was composed of cDNA or gDNA derived from T cells, B-cell-depleted T cells, or PBMCs. Samples were obtained from the ongoing ImmuneRACE study (first 160 participants) and from some 1,300 subjects provided by 6 global collaborators. The sample metadata nearly always contained a de-identified subject ID, COVID-19 status, age in years and sex. Subjects who had been exposed to COVID-19, were actively infected with it, or had recovered from it provided the deeply sampled blood TCRbeta repertoires that made up the dataset. The repertoires were made available in a free public database intended to serve as a resource for research on the immune response to SARS-CoV-2.

Overall results and qualifications from the work: The quantity of clinical and demographic metadata differed by source and by participant and was supplied without curation.

Enrolling through a virtual design, the prospective study's participants ranged in age from about 18 to 89 years and lived across 20 to 25 United States geographic areas. In the prospective study, cohorts were assigned on the basis of participant-reported clinical history obtained from a screening survey and a study questionnaire. Exposed participants had been in contact with someone with a PCR-confirmed or clinician-diagnosed COVID-19 case within 2 weeks of study entry. In the prospective study, whole blood, serum and a nasopharyngeal or oropharyngeal swab were collected from each participant by mobile phlebotomists. Participants in the prospective study had the option to provide additional blood draws and questionnaires over a roughly two-month period. Before DNA extraction, prospective study blood samples were shipped either frozen or at room temperature. About this clone: Its antigen is unknown. The input lacks base qualities; no much larger clone sits a single base away.

The immunoSEQ Assay, a bias-controlled multiplex PCR, was used to amplify TCRbeta CDR3 regions from genomic DNA. The authors processed their data as follows. Nucleated cell counts per sample were estimated from amplification of reference gene primers within the assay. To quantify the absolute abundance of each unique TCRbeta CDR3 rearrangement, sequence reads were collapsed and filtered. For each sample, productive Simpson clonality was calculated as the square root of Simpson's diversity index across productive rearrangements. TCRdb's version of the immuneACCESS table is confined to in-frame rearrangements and falls short of the full clone set. An unresolved V gene accounts for under half of the shortfall where checked; the remainder is of unknown origin. V, J and clone size derive from that table, while D and trimming were established from the DNA sequence. This sample lists more than 150,000 clones; about 80% were detected once. The top ten clonotypes cover roughly an eighth of the sample.

From its cysteine to its phenylalanine, the CDR3 spans 13 amino acids. Only the CDR3 region is kept as DNA, spanning 39 bases read in frame from base 1. The germline V gene (reference sequence) specifies MNHEY as CDR1 and SMNVEV as CDR2. V is cut by 6 bases and J by 4 bases, and the space between the germline ends is 13 bases. The chain uses TRBV27 and TRBJ2-7; the D region possibly corresponds to TRBD1 (5 bases align). Sequencing used PBMCs or T cells enriched from blood (not recorded which). The receptor was derived from a man aged 55 to 69 who had been exposed to COVID-19. The CDR3 loop reads CASRRSQGYEQYF. The nucleotides read TGTGCCAGCAGACGTTCCCAGGGATACGAGCAGTACTTC.